Listed below are T cell receptor beta chains from one sample, sequenced in a study of regulatory T cells in long-lasting Graves disease. TCRdb fed the multiplex PCR reads into MiXCR, producing one record per CDR3 protein. The table has hundreds of thousands of distinct CDR3 sequences, around a sixth seen once. The sequencing here drew on peripheral blood mononuclear cells (PBMCs), taken at new diagnosis, from a patient treated with antithyroid drugs. The receptors here all came from a female donor with Graves disease. Both conserved end residues are part of each CDR3. A D gene is named only where the DNA matches it firmly. Part of the rows lack a size; the others show once, few, many or a class for expanded clones.

clone_size d_call j_call v_call cdr3_aa cdr3_nt
. TRBD2 TRBJ2-2 TRBV24-1 CATSGLAGGRPTGELFF TGTGCCACCAGTGGACTAGCGGGAGGGCGTCCCACCGGGGAGCTGTTTTTT
few . TRBJ1-1 TRBV10-1 CASSENREFGTEAFF TGCGCCAGCAGTGAAAACAGGGAATTCGGCACTGAAGCTTTCTTT
. . TRBJ2-3 TRBV4-2 CASRGGSNTQYF TGTGCCAGCAGGGGGGGCTCTAATACGCAGTATTTT
many . TRBJ2-1 TRBV12-3/TRBV12-4 CASMTADNEQFF TGTGCCAGCATGACCGCCGACAATGAGCAGTTCTTC
. . TRBJ1-2 TRBV18 CASSPQAGDDGYTF TGTGCCAGCTCACCTCAGGCAGGGGACGATGGCTACACCTTC
. . TRBJ2-1 TRBV10-1 CASSPGPTNEQFF TGCGCCAGCTCTCCGGGACCGACCAATGAGCAGTTCTTC
many . TRBJ2-1 TRBV12-3/TRBV12-4 CASTPGGLQPPTVNEQFF TGTGCCAGCACCCCTGGGGGACTCCAACCCCCCACCGTCAATGAGCAGTTCTTC
many . TRBJ2-1 TRBV6-1 CASRESLTNEQFF TGTGCCAGCAGAGAGTCACTTACCAATGAGCAGTTCTTC
many . TRBJ1-2 TRBV7-9 CASSLEDRQKDNYGYTF TGTGCCAGCAGCTTAGAGGACAGACAGAAGGACAACTATGGCTACACCTTC
. . TRBJ1-3 TRBV19 CARHFWGRSVGNTIYF TGTGCCAGACACTTCTGGGGCCGAAGCGTGGGAAACACCATATATTTT
. . TRBJ2-7 TRBV6-1 CASRFRDTDFDEQYF TGTGCCAGCAGATTCCGGGACACCGATTTCGACGAGCAGTACTTC
many . TRBJ1-5 TRBV4-1 CASSLRGGLSNQPQHF TGTGCCAGCAGCCTCCGGGGAGGGCTAAGCAATCAGCCCCAGCATTTT
few . TRBJ1-1 TRBV19 CATRLGGGPEAFF TGTGCCACTCGTCTTGGGGGGGGGCCTGAAGCTTTCTTT
. TRBD1 TRBJ1-3 TRBV9 CASSVGRTGGSGNTIHF TGTGCCAGCAGCGTGGGTAGGACAGGCGGCTCTGGAAACACCATACATTTT
many TRBD1 TRBJ1-1 TRBV6-5 CASSYKGARNTEAFF TGTGCCAGCAGCTACAAGGGGGCGCGTAACACTGAAGCTTTCTTT
many TRBD1 TRBJ2-5 TRBV7-9 CASSTPDRAQTQYF TGTGCCAGCAGCACCCCGGACAGGGCCCAGACCCAGTACTTC
many TRBD2 TRBJ2-7 TRBV7-2 CASSSTGLADLSYEQYF TGTGCCAGCAGCTCAACCGGACTAGCGGACCTCTCCTACGAGCAGTACTTC
. . TRBJ2-2 TRBV13 CASSSSRVKVGELFF TGTGCCAGCAGCTCCTCCCGCGTAAAGGTCGGGGAGCTGTTTTTT
. . TRBJ2-7 TRBV4-1 CASSQESGVFYHEQYF TGCGCCAGCAGCCAAGAATCGGGGGTATTCTACCACGAGCAGTACTTC
few TRBD2 TRBJ2-1 TRBV6-1 CATKRTGGLLF TGTGCCACCAAAAGGACGGGGGGGCTCCTCTTC
. TRBD1 TRBJ2-1 TRBV7-2 CACSGDGTGYSEQFF TGTGCCTGCTCTGGGGACGGGACAGGGTATAGTGAGCAGTTCTTC
many TRBD2 TRBJ2-1 TRBV28 CASSFMTSGHNEQFF TGTGCCAGCAGTTTCATGACTAGCGGACACAATGAGCAGTTCTTC
many . TRBJ2-7 TRBV7-2 CASSLILGATYEQYF TGTGCCAGCAGTCTCATTCTGGGGGCGACCTACGAGCAGTACTTC
. . TRBJ2-6 TRBV15 CATKGEALWANVLTF TGTGCCACCAAGGGGGAAGCCCTCTGGGCCAACGTCCTGACTTTC
. . TRBJ1-1 TRBV19 CASTIGSKAFF TGTGCCAGTACTATCGGATCGAAGGCTTTCTTT
many . TRBJ1-1 TRBV28 CASSLRENAEAFF TGTGCCAGCAGTTTGCGAGAGAACGCTGAAGCTTTCTTT
many . TRBJ1-1 TRBV6-5 CASSYSNRLNTEAFF TGTGCCAGCAGTTACTCGAACAGGCTGAACACTGAAGCTTTCTTT
few . TRBJ2-2 TRBV5-1 CASSPSGGLLFF TGCGCCAGCAGCCCCAGCGGAGGGTTGTTGTTTTTT
many TRBD1 TRBJ1-2 TRBV7-2 CASSSQGAWKGYTF TGTGCCAGCAGCTCTCAGGGGGCGTGGAAAGGCTACACCTTC
many TRBD1 TRBJ1-2 TRBV6-1 CASRVETGTARGYTF TGTGCCAGCAGAGTAGAGACAGGGACCGCTAGGGGCTACACCTTC
. TRBD1 TRBJ2-3 TRBV5-1 CASSPGQLNTEALF TGCGCCAGCAGCCCGGGACAGCTAAACACTGAAGCTCTCTTT
few . TRBJ1-1 TRBV4-1 CASSQRSNTEAFF TGCGCCAGCAGCCAAAGGTCTAACACTGAAGCTTTCTTT
. TRBD2 TRBJ2-2 TRBV5-1 CASSLRLADTGELFF TGCGCCAGCAGCTTGCGGCTAGCGGACACCGGGGAGCTGTTTTTT
. . TRBJ2-1 TRBV11-2 CASSPSSSNEQFF TGTGCCAGCAGCCCCAGTTCTTCCAATGAGCAGTTCTTC
many . TRBJ2-1 TRBV19 CASSKGGVGSYNEQFF TGTGCCAGTAGTAAGGGTGGGGTTGGCTCCTACAATGAGCAGTTCTTC
. . TRBJ2-4 TRBV7-9 CASSLEMGPRGIQYF TGTGCCAGCAGCTTAGAAATGGGGCCTCGAGGTATTCAGTACTTC
few . TRBJ1-5 TRBV4-1 CASSLEELVPGAPQHF TGCGCCAGCAGCCTAGAAGAATTGGTCCCGGGTGCCCCCCAGCATTTT
many TRBD1 TRBJ2-1 TRBV29-1 CSVGAAGTDYNEQFF TGCAGCGTTGGAGCCGCCGGGACAGACTACAATGAGCAGTTCTTC
many TRBD2 TRBJ2-5 TRBV4-1 CASSQAEERGETQYF TGCGCCAGCAGCCAGGCGGAGGAGCGGGGAGAGACCCAGTACTTC
few . TRBJ2-1 TRBV7-9 CASSFPRGQFF TGTGCCAGCAGCTTCCCCAGGGGACAGTTCTTC
. TRBD1 TRBJ2-5 TRBV19 CASSTGTGVQETQYF TGTGCCAGTAGTACCGGGACAGGGGTTCAAGAGACCCAGTACTTC
many TRBD1 TRBJ2-5 TRBV28 CASSLWILKGQGEATQYF TGTGCCAGCAGTTTATGGATTTTAAAGGGACAGGGGGAAGCGACCCAGTACTTC
many . TRBJ2-3 TRBV2 CASRLPDGDTQYF TGTGCCAGCAGACTACCGGACGGAGATACGCAGTATTTT
. . TRBJ1-2 TRBV4-2 CASSQDGPRYGYTF TGTGCCAGCAGCCAAGACGGGCCGCGGTATGGCTACACCTTC
many . TRBJ1-5 TRBV15 CATSNGGASNQPQHF TGTGCCACCAGCAACGGTGGGGCTAGCAATCAGCCCCAGCATTTT
. . TRBJ2-6 TRBV6-2/TRBV6-3 CASSEMSLGGANVLTF TGTGCCAGCAGTGAGATGTCCCTGGGAGGGGCCAACGTCCTGACTTTC
many . TRBJ2-3 TRBV6-1 CASTGGISTDTQYF TGTGCCAGCACCGGCGGGATCAGCACAGATACGCAGTATTTT
. TRBD2 TRBJ2-1 TRBV4-1 CASSLASGRAINEQFF TGCGCCAGCAGCCTAGCTAGCGGGAGGGCTATAAATGAGCAGTTCTTC
. TRBD1 TRBJ1-2 TRBV2 CASSEWTGGSYGYTF TGTGCCAGCAGTGAGTGGACAGGGGGGAGCTATGGCTACACCTTC
few . TRBJ2-2 TRBV6-1 CASTRGTGELFF TGTGCCAGCACCCGCGGCACCGGGGAGCTGTTTTTT